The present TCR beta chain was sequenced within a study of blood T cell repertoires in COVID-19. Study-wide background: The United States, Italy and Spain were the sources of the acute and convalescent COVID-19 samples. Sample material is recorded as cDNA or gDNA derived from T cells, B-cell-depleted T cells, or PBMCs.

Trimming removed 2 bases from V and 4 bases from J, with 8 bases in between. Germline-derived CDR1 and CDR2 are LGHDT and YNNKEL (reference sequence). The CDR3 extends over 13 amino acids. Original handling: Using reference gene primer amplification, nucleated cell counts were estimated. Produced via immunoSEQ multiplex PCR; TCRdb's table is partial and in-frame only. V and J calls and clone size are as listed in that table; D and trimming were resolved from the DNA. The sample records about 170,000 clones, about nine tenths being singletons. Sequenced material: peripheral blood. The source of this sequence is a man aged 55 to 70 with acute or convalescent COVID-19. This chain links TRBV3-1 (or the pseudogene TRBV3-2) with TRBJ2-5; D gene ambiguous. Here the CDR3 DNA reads TGTGCCAGCAGCCAACCGGGTCTAGAGACCCAGTACTTC. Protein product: CASSQPGLETQYF.